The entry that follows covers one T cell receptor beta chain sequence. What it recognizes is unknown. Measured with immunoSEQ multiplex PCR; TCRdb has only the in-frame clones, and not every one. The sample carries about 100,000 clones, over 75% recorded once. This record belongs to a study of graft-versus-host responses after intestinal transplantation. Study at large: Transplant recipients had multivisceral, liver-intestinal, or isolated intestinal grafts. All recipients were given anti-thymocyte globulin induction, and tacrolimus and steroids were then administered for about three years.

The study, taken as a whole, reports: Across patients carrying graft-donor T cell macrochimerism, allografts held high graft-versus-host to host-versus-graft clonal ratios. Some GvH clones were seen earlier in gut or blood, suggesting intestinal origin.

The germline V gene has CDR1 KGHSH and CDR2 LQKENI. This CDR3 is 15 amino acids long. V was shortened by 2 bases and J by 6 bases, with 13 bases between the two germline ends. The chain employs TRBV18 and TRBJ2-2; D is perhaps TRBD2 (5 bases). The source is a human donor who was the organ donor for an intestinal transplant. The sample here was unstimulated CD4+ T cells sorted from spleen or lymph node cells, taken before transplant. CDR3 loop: CASSPKSQRAGELFF. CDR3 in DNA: TGTGCCAGCTCACCAAAGAGTCAGAGGGCCGGGGAGCTGTTTTTT.